This passage covers 32 T cell receptor beta chains from one sample sequenced in a study of early T cells in non-severe SARS-CoV-2 infection. MiXCR, applied by TCRdb to the 5' RACE reads, yields one record per CDR3 protein. The sample has tens of thousands of distinct CDR3 sequences, 15% seen once. The sample here was whole blood, taken at baseline. These receptors were obtained from an adult who was a healthcare worker with PCR-confirmed SARS-CoV-2 infection or an uninfected control (not recorded which).

This clonotype was detected ten times or more. This chain uses TRBV2 with TRBJ1-2, with TRBD1 identical over 7 bases. Germline assignment: CDR1 SNHLY and CDR2 FYNNEI. V dropped 6 bases and J dropped 3; count of bases not matched to a gene: 10. CDR3 length: 15 amino acids. The CDR3 DNA is TGTGCCAGCAGCCCTTTGCAGGGGGGGTACTATGGCTACACCTTC. Encoded protein: CASSPLQGGYYGYTF.

This rearrangement joins TRBV10-2 to TRBJ2-3; 13 nucleotides match TRBD2. The junction had 2 bases not matched to a gene; V was cut back by 0 bases and J by 11 bases. The germline V gene encodes CDR1 WSHSY and CDR2 SAAADI. The CDR3 runs to 14 residues. The CDR3 sequence is CASSESTSGGLQYF. CDR3 DNA sequence: TGCGCCAGCAGTGAGTCGACTAGCGGGGGGTTGCAGTATTTT.

This clonotype was observed a handful of times. This sequence joins TRBV12-3 or TRBV12-4 and TRBJ2-4, with 8 nucleotides matching TRBD2. The CDR3 consists of 16 residues. With V trimmed by 5 bases and J by 2 bases, 8 bases remained unmatched. CDR3 in DNA: TGTGCCAGCAGTCCGCGGGGGGCCGCGACCAAAAACATTCAGTACTTC. It translates to CASSPRGAATKNIQYF.

The chain carries TRBV5-6 and TRBJ2-6; TRBD1 agrees at 7 bases. The CDR3 is made up of 17 amino acids. V lost 3 bases, J lost 1 base, and 7 bases stayed unmatched. Germline CDR1 is SGHDT and CDR2 is YYEEEE. In DNA, the CDR3 is TGTGCCAGCAGCTCCCAACAGGGGCTGTCTGGGGCCAACGTCCTGACTTTC. It encodes CASSSQQGLSGANVLTF.

V usage is TRBV5-4 and J usage is TRBJ1-1, with D possibly being TRBD1 (5 bases). The CDR3 covers 16 residues. Trimming shortened V by 2 bases and J by 1 base, and 15 bases separated the two germline ends. Germline V gene lookup returns CDR1 SGHNT and CDR2 YYREEE (reference sequence). CDR3 nucleotide sequence: TGTGCCAGCAGCTTATCCAGGGAGATACAGAACACTGAAGCTTTCTTT. Protein sequence: CASSLSREIQNTEAFF.

This clonotype has only a few counts. This chain connects TRBV11-3 to TRBJ2-1; D possibly corresponds to TRBD2 (6 bases). Trimming left V 5 bases short and J 0 bases short, with 17 bases between. Germline loops: CDR1 SGHNT, CDR2 YENEEA. The CDR3 spans 17 residues. For the CDR3, the DNA is TGTGCCAGCAGCCCAAAATCGGTGGGGGGCTCCTACAATGAGCAGTTCTTC. Translating gives CASSPKSVGGSYNEQFF.

V is TRBV4-1 and J is TRBJ1-5, with 8 bases lining up with TRBD1. The J segment lost 5 bases and the V segment lost 7 bases, leaving 10 bases of the junction unmatched. Looked up from germline, CDR1 is MGHRA and CDR2 is YSYEKL. This CDR3 spans 15 amino acids. CDR3 loop: CASTSTGAQHQPQHF. The CDR3 bases are TGCGCCAGCACCTCGACAGGGGCCCAACATCAGCCCCAGCATTTT.

This clonotype has only a few counts. V and J are TRBV20-1 and TRBJ2-2; a weak D match, TRBD1 (6 bases). V was clipped by 0 bases and J by 5 bases, with 10 bases between them. The CDR3 has 14 amino acids. Germline V CDR1 and CDR2: DFQATT, SNEGSKA (reference sequence). Here the CDR3 reads CSARDTGLTGELFF. CDR3 DNA: TGCAGTGCTAGAGATACAGGGTTGACCGGGGAGCTGTTTTTT.

The chain has TRBV2 and TRBJ1-5; TRBD1 is a possible D gene (5 bases). Germline CDR1 reads SNHLY; CDR2 reads FYNNEI. The CDR3 is made up of 17 amino acids. V was cut by 0 bases and J by 3 bases, with 15 bases left in between. The CDR3 DNA is TGTGCCAGCAGTGAAGCGCTTTTGGAGGGGACCAATCAGCCCCAGCATTTT. This translates into CASSEALLEGTNQPQHF.

This clonotype was picked up many times. This CDR3 is CASSFRQGAYNYGYTF. For the CDR3, the DNA is TGTGCCAGCAGCTTCCGACAGGGGGCGTACAACTATGGCTACACCTTC. The chain couples TRBV7-2 to TRBJ1-2; 10 nucleotides line up with TRBD1. Per germline, CDR1 SGHTA and CDR2 FQGNSA. The CDR3 contains 16 residues. The junction had 6 bases not matched to a gene; V was cut back by 3 bases and J by 2 bases.

Turning to this clonotype: At one end the junction does not follow the germline gene, possibly because of a read error. The rearrangement joins TRBV5-1 to TRBJ2-7; D may be TRBD2 (6 bases). This CDR3 is 13 amino acids long. Germline V gives CDR1 SGHRS, CDR2 YFSETQ. This chain's CDR3 is CASSETSSHEQYF. CDR3 sequence (DNA): TGCGCCAGCAGCGAAACTAGCTCCCACGAGCAGTACTTC.

Only a few counts were recorded for this clonotype. The chain couples TRBV10-3 to TRBJ2-7; D uncertain. V was pared by 5 bases and J by 3 bases, with 11 bases between. The CDR3 has 13 amino acids. Germline lookup yields CDR1 ENHRY and CDR2 SYGVKD. CDR3 residues: CAISWTSDYEQYF. The CDR3 DNA sequence: TGTGCCATCAGTTGGACGTCCGACTACGAGCAGTACTTC.

This clonotype was observed many times. This chain links TRBV3-1 with TRBJ1-3, with D possibly TRBD1 on 6 matching bases. The CDR3 length is 17 residues. V was trimmed by 4 bases and J by 0 bases, leaving 16 bases between them. Germline V CDR1 and CDR2: LGHDT, YNNKEL (reference sequence). This CDR3 reads CASSRGPGVYSGNTIYF. DNA of the CDR3: TGTGCCAGCAGCCGTGGCCCAGGGGTCTACTCTGGAAACACCATATATTTT.

At least ten counts were recorded for this clonotype. This rearrangement joins TRBV7-2 to TRBJ2-1, with D perhaps given as TRBD1 or TRBD2 (6 bases each). Looked up from germline, CDR1 is SGHTA and CDR2 is FQGNSA. Trimming cost V 0 bases and J 2 bases, with 8 bases left between them. The CDR3 spans 15 residues. The CDR3 sequence: CASSLAGGTYNEQFF. DNA of the CDR3: TGTGCCAGCAGCTTAGCGGGGGGCACCTACAATGAGCAGTTCTTC.

With regard to this clonotype: This may come from a read error, since a much larger clone is one base off. The chain has TRBV12-3 or TRBV12-4 and TRBJ1-1; TRBD1 aligns across 7 bases. After removal of 5 bases from V and 4 bases from J, the junction contained 7 bases not matched to a gene. The CDR3 consists of 14 residues. CDR3 residues: CASSPQTGTTEAFF. The CDR3, as DNA: TGTGCCAGCAGTCCTCAGACAGGGACCACTGAAGCTTTCTTT.

This clonotype was observed a handful of times. CDR3 amino acids: CASSYSGGRQPQHF. In nucleotides, the CDR3 is TGTGCCAGCAGTTACTCAGGAGGTCGACAGCCCCAGCATTTT. The J gene is TRBJ1-5, the V gene TRBV6-5, with D unresolved. V was shortened by 0 bases and J by 7 bases, with 10 bases between the two germline ends. Germline loops: CDR1 MNHEY, CDR2 SVGAGI. The CDR3 contains 14 residues.

Ten or more counts support this clonotype. V gene TRBV20-1 combines with J gene TRBJ2-1; tentative D call: TRBD2 (7 bases). Germline CDR1 is DFQATT and CDR2 is SNEGSKA (reference sequence). Trimming cost V 6 bases and J 9 bases, with 27 bases left between them. The CDR3 covers 16 residues. CDR3 nucleotides: TGCAGTGCCCCCACCTCCGGGGGGCGCAAGGGCGGTGAGCAGTTCTTC. Translation: CSAPTSGGRKGGEQFF.

V usage is TRBV18 and J usage is TRBJ1-2; no clear D gene. Trimming removed 3 bases from V and 8 bases from J, with 10 bases in between. The CDR3 has 12 residues. Germline CDR1 KGHSH, CDR2 LQKENI. CDR3 DNA sequence: TGTGCCAGCTCACCCGGCGGGTCCGGCTACACCTTC. Translated: CASSPGGSGYTF.

This chain connects TRBV14 to TRBJ2-7; a possible D gene is TRBD2 (6 bases). V was trimmed by 2 bases and J by 7 bases, leaving 12 bases between them. CDR1 and CDR2 from the germline V gene are SGHDN and FVKESK. This CDR3 spans 13 amino acids. CDR3 in DNA: TGTGCCAGCAGCCAACGCGGGATCTCTGAGCAGTACTTC. Amino acid sequence: CASSQRGISEQYF.

This clonotype was seen ten or more times. This sequence joins TRBV18 and TRBJ2-4; no definite D call. Germline CDR1 and CDR2: KGHSH and LQKENI. The ends were cut back, 6 bases at V and 0 bases at J, with 9 bases in the middle. The CDR3 sequence is 14 residues long. CDR3 protein: CASSPDGAKNIQYF. The CDR3 DNA sequence: TGTGCCAGCTCCCCTGACGGAGCCAAAAACATTCAGTACTTC. The full variable domain, its missing parts supplied by reference TRBV18 and TRBJ2-4, is NAGVMQNPRHLVRRRGQEARLRCSPMKGHSHVYWYRQLPEEGLKFMVYLQKENIIDESGMPKERFSAEFPKEGPSILRIQQVVRGDSAAYFCASSPDGAKNIQYFGAGTRLSVL.

The rearrangement links TRBV7-3 to TRBJ2-3; tentative D call: TRBD1 (5 bases). Germline-derived CDR1 and CDR2 are SGHTA and FQGTGA. This CDR3 has 14 residues. V lost 1 base, J lost 3 bases, and 8 bases lay in between. The CDR3 reads CASSLNAGTDTQYF. The CDR3 DNA sequence: TGTGCCAGCAGCTTAAATGCAGGGACAGATACGCAGTATTTT.

The table lists this clonotype with a count of one. The chain carries TRBV4-1 and TRBJ2-5; D gene unclear. There are 14 residues in the CDR3. Trimming cost V 5 bases and J 3 bases, with 13 bases left between them. CDR1 MGHRA and CDR2 YSYEKL come from the germline V gene. CDR3 residues: CASSKASNKETQYF. The DNA of the CDR3 is TGCGCCAGCAGCAAAGCCTCAAACAAAGAGACCCAGTACTTC.

The chain recombines TRBV6-1 with TRBJ2-7, with TRBD2 matching over 7 bases. Trimming cost V 10 bases and J 3 bases; bases outside gene matches: 9. The CDR3 runs to 13 residues. Germline V CDR1 and CDR2: MNHNS, SASEGT. DNA of the CDR3: TGTGCCACCTGGGTAGCGGGCTTCTACGAGCAGTACTTC. Translation: CATWVAGFYEQYF.

This clonotype was counted at least ten times. This chain connects TRBV19 to TRBJ2-7; 7 bases map to TRBD1. CDR3 length: 16 residues. CDR1 is LNHDA, CDR2 SQIVND, per germline (reference sequence). The V and J ends lost 6 bases and 2 bases, in that order; junction bases with no gene match: 13. The DNA for the CDR3 is TGTGCCAGTAGCTTGATGAGGGACAGCCAGACCTACGAGCAGTACTTC. Amino acid sequence: CASSLMRDSQTYEQYF. The variable domain in full, completed from reference TRBV19 and TRBJ2-7, reads DGGITQSPKYLFRKEGQNVTLSCEQNLNHDAMYWYRQDPGQGLRLIYYSQIVNDFQKGDIAEGYSVSREKKESFPLTVTSAQKNPTAFYLCASSLMRDSQTYEQYFGPGTRLTVT.

This clonotype was seen a handful of times. The V call is TRBV5-1, the J call TRBJ1-4; the D is unclear. CDR3 length: 14 residues. The germline CDR1 and CDR2 sequences are SGHRS and YFSETQ. The V and J ends lost 0 bases and 1 base respectively, with 4 bases between them. The CDR3, as DNA: TGCGCCAGCAGCTTGGCGGGAACTAATGAAAAACTGTTTTTT. Its translation: CASSLAGTNEKLFF.

There are a few counts of this clonotype. The CDR3 protein is CASSVDRITGELFF. The CDR3 nucleotides are TGCGCCAGCAGCGTTGACAGGATCACCGGGGAGCTGTTTTTT. The rearrangement joins TRBV4-1 to TRBJ2-2, with D maybe TRBD1 (6 bases). The CDR3 sequence is 14 residues long. V dropped 5 bases and J dropped 4 bases, with 11 bases sitting between them. Germline CDR1 is MGHRA and CDR2 is YSYEKL.

The chain couples TRBV5-8 to TRBJ2-3; no clear D. The CDR3 runs to 15 residues. V dropped 3 bases and J dropped 4 bases, with 15 bases sitting between them. Germline V gene data show CDR1 as SGHTS and CDR2 as YDEGEE. The CDR3 DNA reads TGTGCCAGCAGCTCACACAGTGTAGTCGCAGATACGCAGTATTTT. This codes for CASSSHSVVADTQYF.

This clonotype has at least ten counts. The chain uses TRBV12-3 or TRBV12-4 and TRBJ1-2; D gene ambiguous. This CDR3 region has 14 residues. With 3 bases removed from V and 5 bases from J, the gap between germline ends came to 13 bases. The DNA for the CDR3 is TGTGCCAGCAGTTTTGGTGAGACTGTGTATGGCTACACCTTC. It is translated as CASSFGETVYGYTF.

The sample holds a few counts of this clonotype. The V call is TRBV5-4, the J call TRBJ1-3; no clear D gene. The germline V gene encodes CDR1 SGHNT and CDR2 YYREEE (reference sequence). The germline V and J ends were trimmed by 2 bases and 1 base, with 7 bases remaining between them. The CDR3 runs to 14 residues. The CDR3 DNA is TGTGCCAGCAGCTTAGTGGGATCTGGAAACACCATATATTTT. Translation: CASSLVGSGNTIYF.

CDR3 amino acids: CSASRGSTNEKLFF. CDR3 bases: TGCAGTGCTAGTCGCGGGTCGACTAATGAAAAACTGTTTTTT. The chain couples TRBV20-1 to TRBJ1-4; D is unresolved. V was clipped by 3 bases and J by 2 bases, with 10 bases between them. The CDR3 is made up of 14 amino acids. Germline V gives CDR1 DFQATT, CDR2 SNEGSKA (reference sequence).

This clonotype was counted only a few times. The J gene is TRBJ1-1, the V gene TRBV9, with 7 nucleotides matching TRBD1. From germline, CDR1 is SGDLS and CDR2 YYNGEE. The CDR3 runs 13 residues. Unmatched junction bases numbered 8, after V lost 4 bases and J lost 8 bases. The CDR3 DNA is TGTGCCAGCAGCATCACAGGGGTGAGCGAAGCTTTCTTT. This gives the protein CASSITGVSEAFF. The variable domain in full, completed from reference TRBV9 and TRBJ1-1, reads DSGVTQTPKHLITATGQRVTLRCSPRSGDLSVYWYQQSLDQGLQFLIQYYNGEERAKGNILERFSAQQFPDLHSELNLSSLELGDSALYFCASSITGVSEAFFGQGTRLTVV.

The V and J genes are TRBV7-3 and TRBJ2-5; TRBD1 is a possible D gene (5 bases). The CDR3 sequence is 15 residues long. V lost 2 bases to trimming and J lost 3 bases, with 13 bases between them. CDR1 and CDR2 from the germline V gene are SGHTA and FQGTGA. The CDR3 nucleotides read TGTGCCAGCAGCTTACAGGGCTCCCGGGAAGAGACCCAGTACTTC. As protein: CASSLQGSREETQYF.